This is a list of T cell receptor beta chains from one sample in a study of blood T cell repertoires in COVID-19. Data came from immunoSEQ multiplex PCR; TCRdb stores just in-frame clones and leaves some out. This table has about 68,000 clones, 80% to 85% appearing once. The sequenced sample consisted of peripheral blood. These receptor sequences come from a man aged 45-60 years with active COVID-19. CDR3s include the opening cysteine and the closing phenylalanine or tryptophan. D genes are given only for firm matches. Clone size, where shown, is once, few, many, or a class for clones that have expanded.

>TRBV4-1|.|TRBJ2-7|TRBD1
TGCGCCAGCAGCCAACCGGACAGGTACGAGCAGTACTTC
CASSQPDRYEQYF
>TRBV2|.|TRBJ2-2|.
TGTGCCAGTACAAGGGGCGGGGAGCTGTTTTTT
CASTRGGELFF
>TRBV18|.|TRBJ1-6|TRBD1
TGTGCCAGCTCACCACTACAGGGGAGGAATTCACCCCTCCACTTT
CASSPLQGRNSPLHF
>TRBV7-9|.|TRBJ1-1|TRBD1
TGTGCCAGCAGCTTAATGGGACAGCCGAACACTGAAGCTTTCTTT
CASSLMGQPNTEAFF
>TRBV12-3/TRBV12-4|.|TRBJ1-2|.
TGTGCCAGCAGTGTAGGACAGTATGGCTACACCTTC
CASSVGQYGYTF
>TRBV24-1|.|TRBJ2-3|TRBD2
TGTGCCACCAGCGTAGCGGGAGATGGCACAGATACGCAGTATTTT
CATSVAGDGTDTQYF
>TRBV7-9|.|TRBJ2-5|TRBD1
TGTGCCAGAGGACAGGGCCAGACCCAGTACTTC
CARGQGQTQYF
>TRBV2|.|TRBJ1-1|.
TGTGCCAGCAGTTTAGGGGGGGCCCACACTGAAGCTTTCTTT
CASSLGGAHTEAFF
>TRBV5-5|.|TRBJ2-1|TRBD2
TGTGCCAGCAGCCCAGGGACTAGCGGATACAATGAGCAGTTCTTC
CASSPGTSGYNEQFF
>TRBV10-3|.|TRBJ1-1|TRBD1
TGTGCCATCAGTGTGACAGGGGGTGTAAGCACTGAAGCTTTCTTT
CAISVTGGVSTEAFF
>TRBV7-2|.|TRBJ1-3|.
TGTGCCAGCAGCGGGGGGATCTCTGGAAACACCATATATTTT
CASSGGISGNTIYF
>TRBV29-1|.|TRBJ2-1|TRBD2
TGCAGCTCTGGGAGGGGCAGTGAGCAGTTCTTC
CSSGRGSEQFF
>TRBV19|.|TRBJ2-1|TRBD2
TGTGCCAGTAGTATGGCGGGGGGGGAATCCTACAATGAGCAGTTCTTC
CASSMAGGESYNEQFF
>TRBV2|.|TRBJ2-3|TRBD1
TGTGCCAGCAGTGTCCTACAGGGGCGAAGCACAGATACGCAGTATTTT
CASSVLQGRSTDTQYF
>TRBV27|.|TRBJ2-3|.
TGTGCCAGCGGGCCGACTACGCCGCGCACAGATACGCAGTATTTT
CASGPTTPRTDTQYF
>TRBV2|.|TRBJ2-7|TRBD1
TGTGCCAGCAGTGCCCGGGACAGGGGATACGAGCAGTACTTC
CASSARDRGYEQYF
>TRBV2|.|TRBJ1-2|TRBD1
TGTGCCAGCAGTCCCGTGACAGGGAGCTATGGCTACACCTTC
CASSPVTGSYGYTF
>TRBV9|.|TRBJ1-2|TRBD1
TGTGCCAGCAGCGTTACAGGGGGCGCGGGCTATGGCTACACCTTC
CASSVTGGAGYGYTF
>TRBV6-5|once|TRBJ2-7|.
TGTGCCAGCAGTCAGAAACAGGGTATAGGTTACGAGCAGTACTTC
CASSQKQGIGYEQYF
>TRBV10-3|.|TRBJ2-5|.
TGTGCCATCAGTGATCCTAGCCCGCCGGAGACCCAGTACTTC
CAISDPSPPETQYF
>TRBV12-5|once|TRBJ2-7|TRBD2
TGTGCTAGTGGTGATGTAGCGGGGGCGTTCGACGAGCAGTACTTC
CASGDVAGAFDEQYF
>TRBV6-4|.|TRBJ2-7|TRBD2
TGTGCCAGCAGTATACTAGCGGGCCCCTACGAGCAGTACTTC
CASSILAGPYEQYF
>TRBV7-9|.|TRBJ2-2|.
TGTGCCAGCAGCCCTAACACCGGGGAGCTGTTTTTT
CASSPNTGELFF
>TRBV2|.|TRBJ2-6|.
TGTGCCAGCAGGAGCTCTGGGGCCAACGTCCTGACTTTC
CASRSSGANVLTF
>TRBV16|.|TRBJ1-1|.
TGTGCCAGCAGCCTTAATGCAGGAAACACTGAAGCTTTCTTT
CASSLNAGNTEAFF
>TRBV19|many|TRBJ1-6|.
TGTGCCAGTAGTGTCAACAGGATAGATAATTCACCCCTCCACTTT
CASSVNRIDNSPLHF
>TRBV15|.|TRBJ1-4|TRBD1
TGTGCCACCAGCAGAGGGACAGGGGGTGGATCTAATGAAAAACTGTTTTTT
CATSRGTGGGSNEKLFF
>TRBV29-1|.|TRBJ2-1|.
TGCAGCGGCCTAGGGGGTACAGGGAAGGATGAGCAGTTCTTC
CSGLGGTGKDEQFF
>TRBV19|.|TRBJ1-2|.
TGTGCCAGTAGTATGGATTTTATAAGAGCAGGCCATGGCTACACCTTC
CASSMDFIRAGHGYTF
>TRBV6-6|once|TRBJ2-3|.
TGTGCCAGCAGATTGGAGGGCTTCACAGATACGCAGTATTTT
CASRLEGFTDTQYF
>TRBV18|few|TRBJ1-2|TRBD1
TGTGCCAGCTCACCCCTGGACAGGGCCTATGGCTACACCTTC
CASSPLDRAYGYTF
>TRBV6-6|.|TRBJ2-1|TRBD1
TGTGCCAGCAGTCGACAGGGGCGTGAGCAGTTCTTC
CASSRQGREQFF
>TRBV9|once|TRBJ1-3|.
TGTGCCAGCAGCGTAGACGGCTCTGGAAACACCATATATTTT
CASSVDGSGNTIYF
>TRBV10-3|.|TRBJ2-2|TRBD2
TGTGCCGTTCTAGCGGGAGGTTCGTCCGGGGAGCTGTTTTTT
CAVLAGGSSGELFF
>TRBV2|.|TRBJ1-1|TRBD1
TGTGCCAGGGCACTGGGACAGGGTAACGGCGAAGCTTTCTTT
CARALGQGNGEAFF
>TRBV6-4|.|TRBJ1-6|.
TGTGCCAGCAGTGAGGGGGGTGGCTCACCCCTCCACTTT
CASSEGGGSPLHF
>TRBV15|.|TRBJ2-5|TRBD1
TGTGCCACCAGCAGAGATTTGACAGGGGTAGGGGAGACCCAGTACTTC
CATSRDLTGVGETQYF
>TRBV7-2|.|TRBJ2-1|TRBD2
TGTGCCAGCAGCTTACAGCGGGGCGGGAGGGCCGGTGAGCAGTTCTTC
CASSLQRGGRAGEQFF
>TRBV11-2|.|TRBJ2-2|TRBD1
TGTGCCAGCAGCTTAGCCGAGGACAGGGGAGTCAACACCGGGGAGCTGTTTTTT
CASSLAEDRGVNTGELFF
>TRBV4-1|few|TRBJ1-1|.
TGCGCCAGCACCCAGTCGGGGGGATCCACTGAAGCTTTCTTT
CASTQSGGSTEAFF
>TRBV10-3|.|TRBJ2-1|.
TGTGCCATCAGTGACCAAAGCGTGGTAAATGAGCAGTTCTTC
CAISDQSVVNEQFF
>TRBV20-1|.|TRBJ1-1|TRBD1
TGCAGTGCTAGTCCCTACACAGGGGGCAGTACTGAAGCTTTCTTT
CSASPYTGGSTEAFF
>TRBV6-6|once|TRBJ1-2|.
TGTGCCAGCAGAAAGGCGGCTAACTATGGCTACACCTTC
CASRKAANYGYTF
>TRBV2|.|TRBJ2-1|TRBD1
TGTGCCAGCAGTACTAATAGGGACAGGCTTTCCGATGAGCAGTTCTTC
CASSTNRDRLSDEQFF